A single T cell receptor beta chain is shown here with its context. Its target antigen remains unknown. Per-base quality was not reported, and no clone a single base away is much larger than it. Taken with the paper, the label for time point translates to: week 23, last vaccination. Each vaccine dose was 300 ug of a 20-mer mutant IDH1 peptide in Montanide, given subcutaneously with topical imiquimod. All donors had newly diagnosed IDH1-mutant astrocytomas of WHO grade 3 or 4 that showed loss of nuclear ATRX. The samples were drawn from NOA16, a multicentre, single-arm, open-label phase I trial in Germany that tested a mutant IDH1 peptide vaccine in humans for the first time. Genomic DNA for TCRB sequencing was extracted from EDTA blood using the DNeasy Blood and Tissue Kit. The sample belongs to a study of a mutant IDH1 vaccine in newly diagnosed glioma (dated by TCRdb to the early 2020s). With respect to the entire study: Across visits V03 through V10, patients got a total of eight vaccinations, given in weeks 1, 3, 5, 7, 11, 15, 19 and 23. Prior to enrollment, standard therapy consisting of radiotherapy alone, temozolomide alone, or radiochemotherapy with temozolomide had been administered to patients, with the combination being received by most patients. Six visits were used for peripheral blood collection: V03 (baseline), V05, V07, V10, V12 and V13. Of the approximately 35 treated patients, around 62% were male and roughly 40% were female, and a mean age of approximately 40 years was recorded. Longitudinal TCRB deep sequencing was performed for about two dozen treated patients wherever samples were available for exploratory analyses. Vaccination began 4-6 weeks after radiotherapy alone, or alongside temozolomide cycles in the chemotherapy-containing groups.

The paper as a whole reports these results and caveats: Immune responses induced by the vaccine were seen in 93.3% of patients across multiple MHC alleles. The authors noted that analyses of patient blood samples could not be reproduced because of sample limitations. Changes in the top peripheral T cell clonotypes picked up by TCRB sequencing did not appear to be linked to pseudoprogression. Availability determined which PBMC samples were chosen for TCRB deep sequencing.

The CDR3 contains 15 residues, cysteine and phenylalanine counted. Only the CDR3 DNA stays, 45 bases, in frame from base 1. Compared with germline, V lacks 7 bases and J lacks 2 bases; bases without a gene match: 10. From a lookup of the germline V gene, CDR1 and CDR2 are SGHVS and FQNEAQ. The method behind the library was the immunoSEQ multiplex PCR assay. The hsTCRB Kit was used according to the manufacturer's protocol to amplify rearranged TCR beta chain sequences. An Illumina MiSeq was used to sequence the TCRB libraries. As for the authors' bioinformatics: Demultiplexing, trimming and gene mapping were performed with the kit vendor's proprietary platform. TCRdb took this table from immuneACCESS and kept in-frame rearrangements with V and J called. Such tables lack part of the clones; where checked against another copy, unresolved V genes explain under half of the gap, and the rest is unexplained. D and trimming come from the DNA, and the V and J calls and clone size come from that table. The sample table contains around 80,000 clones; only one count was recorded for 75% to 90% of them. Roughly 0.74% of the sample comes from the top ten.

The TCR was taken from a woman aged 50 to 60 with glioma. The source was PBMCs, collected from a glioma patient whose treatment included an IDH1 peptide vaccine. Rearrangement joined TRBV7-8 to TRBJ2-7; TRBD1 lines up with 8 middle nucleotides. Read as DNA, the sequence is TGTGCCAGCAACTCGGACAGGGATGTTACCTACGAGCAGTACTTC. This encodes CASNSDRDVTYEQYF.